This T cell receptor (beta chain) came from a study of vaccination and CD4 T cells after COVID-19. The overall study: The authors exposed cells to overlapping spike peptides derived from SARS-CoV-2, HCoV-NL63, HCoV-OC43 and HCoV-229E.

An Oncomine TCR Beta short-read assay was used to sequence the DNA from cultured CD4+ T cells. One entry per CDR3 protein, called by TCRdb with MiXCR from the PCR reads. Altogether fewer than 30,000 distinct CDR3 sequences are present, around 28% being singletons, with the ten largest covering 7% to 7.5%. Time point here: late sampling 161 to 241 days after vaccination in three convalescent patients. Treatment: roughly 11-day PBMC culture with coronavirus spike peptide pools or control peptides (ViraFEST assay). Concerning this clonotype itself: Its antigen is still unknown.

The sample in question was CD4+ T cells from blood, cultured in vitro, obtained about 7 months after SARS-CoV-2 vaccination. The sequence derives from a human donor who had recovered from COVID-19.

The chain's CDR3 is CAWSAGTSGSEQYF. CDR3 bases: TGTGCCTGGAGTGCCGGGACTAGCGGGAGTGAGCAGTACTTC. The chain uses TRBV30 and TRBJ2-7; 14 bases align to TRBD2. The CDR3 runs 14 residues. V lost 1 base and J lost 7; bases outside the gene matches: 3. The germline CDR1 and CDR2 sequences are GTSNPN and SVGIG (reference sequence). Combining the CDR3 with reference TRBV30 and TRBJ2-7 gives the whole variable domain SQTIHQWPATLVQPVGSPLSLECTVEGTSNPNLYWYRQAAGRGLQLLFYSVGIGQISSEVPQNLSASRPQDRQFILSSKKLLLSDSGFYLCAWSAGTSGSEQYFGPGTRLTVT.